The following is a T cell receptor beta chain sequence with its context. The germline CDR1 and CDR2 sequences are SGHRS and YFSETQ. The CDR3 runs to 14 residues. Trimming removed 0 bases from V and 3 bases from J, with 7 bases in between. Seattle's enrolled individuals joined amid active infection and were then monitored longitudinally. Per the study methods: It was from reference gene primer amplification that nucleated cell counts were estimated. Assay: immunoSEQ multiplex PCR; the TCRdb copy retains only in-frame clones and omits some. Clone size and V and J calls were adopted from that table, with D and trimming inferred from the DNA. The data show approximately 300,000 clones, about 86% seen once. This sample is part of a study of blood T cell repertoires in COVID-19. Turning to the study itself: Whether acute or convalescent, the COVID-19 samples came from the United States, Italy and Spain. T cells, B-cell-depleted T cells, or PBMCs provided the cDNA or gDNA that served as material.

The V and J genes are TRBV5-1 and TRBJ1-5; unclear D gene. The origin of this receptor is a person aged 65-85 years with COVID-19, enrolled during active disease. Sequenced input: peripheral blood. Here the CDR3 reads CASSLDGVNQPQHF. CDR3 DNA: TGCGCCAGCAGCTTGGATGGAGTCAATCAGCCCCAGCATTTT.